A single sample is the source of the 11 T cell receptor beta chains below, sequenced in a study of response to subunit inactivated influenza vaccine. TCRdb analysed the RT-PCR reads with MiXCR anew, one entry per CDR3 protein. The sample includes about 520,000 distinct CDR3 sequences, approximately 7.7% of them seen just once. Source: PBMCs from blood, taken roughly 24 months after vaccination. These receptors all stem from a man between 50 and 75 years old who received an inactivated influenza vaccine.

This clonotype was observed a few times. The chain links TRBV6-2 or TRBV6-3 to TRBJ2-2, with TRBD2 matching over 8 bases. The ends lost 2 bases at V and 4 bases at J; junction bases unmatched: 0. Germline assignment: CDR1 MNHEY and CDR2 SVGEGT. The CDR3 covers 14 residues. The DNA of the CDR3 is TGTGCCAGCAGTTACGGACTAGCCACCGGGGAGCTGTTTTTT. Its protein is CASSYGLATGELFF.

The chain joins TRBV29-1 to TRBJ1-2, with D uncertain. This CDR3 is 12 amino acids long. V shed 5 bases and J shed 4 bases, with 11 bases lying between them. CDR1 and CDR2 from the germline V gene are SQVTM and ANQGSEA. The CDR3 is CSVPRSAYGYTF. The CDR3 bases are TGCAGCGTTCCGAGGAGTGCCTATGGCTACACCTTC.

This clonotype was observed a few times. The genes are TRBV10-3 and TRBJ2-5; D is ambiguous. Trimming took off 3 bases at V and 4 bases at J, with 9 bases between the two ends. The CDR3 extends over 13 amino acids. Germline assignment: CDR1 ENHRY and CDR2 SYGVKD. CDR3 sequence reads: CAISDVYRETQYF. The CDR3 DNA sequence: TGTGCCATCAGTGACGTATACAGAGAGACCCAGTACTTC.

In DNA form, the CDR3 reads TGTGCCATCAGTGCCGGGCCCGGGACTAGCACAGATACGCAGTATTTT. Encoded protein: CAISAGPGTSTDTQYF. The V gene is TRBV10-3, the J gene TRBJ2-3, with D perhaps matching TRBD2 (6 bases). The CDR3 has 16 residues. The germline gives CDR1 ENHRY, CDR2 SYGVKD. V was trimmed by 4 bases and J by 0 bases, leaving 14 bases between them.

This clonotype turned up a few times. The chain joins TRBV4-1 to TRBJ2-3; 7 bases match TRBD1. In germline, CDR1 is MGHRA, CDR2 YSYEKL. CDR3 length: 15 amino acids. V trimming: 3 bases; J trimming: 0 bases; junction bases outside the gene matches: 3. This CDR3 reads CASSHTGDSTDTQYF. In DNA, the CDR3 is TGCGCCAGCAGCCACACAGGGGACAGCACAGATACGCAGTATTTT.

The chain has TRBV25-1 and TRBJ2-2, with TRBD1 matching 12 bases. The length of the CDR3 is 16 residues. V shed 3 bases, J shed 5 bases, and the junction held 4 bases outside the gene matches. Looked up from germline, CDR1 is MGHDK and CDR2 is SYGVNS. This CDR3 reads CASSDPGQGATGELFF. The CDR3 coding sequence is TGTGCCAGCAGTGACCCGGGACAGGGGGCTACCGGGGAGCTGTTTTTT.

V gene TRBV6-1 combines with J gene TRBJ2-7; 8 positions match TRBD1. CDR1 MNHNS and CDR2 SASEGT come from the germline V gene. The CDR3 extends over 15 amino acids. The junction had 10 bases not matched to a gene; V was cut back by 5 bases and J by 4 bases. The chain's CDR3 is CASSPRTGNHYEQYF. The CDR3 region has the DNA TGTGCCAGCAGTCCTCGGACAGGGAACCATTACGAGCAGTACTTC.

The chain employs TRBV4-2 and TRBJ2-4; D is possibly TRBD1 or TRBD2 (5 bases each). The CDR3 length is 14 residues. Per the germline V gene, CDR1 is LGHNA and CDR2 is YNFKEQ. Trimming shortened V by 0 bases and J by 9 bases, and 12 bases separated the two germline ends. DNA of the CDR3: TGTGCCAGCAGCCAAGAGGGCCTCGGGACCATTCAGTACTTC. Translating it yields CASSQEGLGTIQYF.

The sample holds a few counts of this clonotype. This chain connects TRBV6-5 to TRBJ2-3; unclear D gene. V gave up 0 bases and J gave up 1 base, with 8 bases separating them. CDR1 is MNHEY and CDR2 is SVGAGI in the germline V gene. The CDR3 totals 15 residues. The CDR3 region has the DNA TGTGCCAGCAGTTACTCCTGGGATGGCACAGATACGCAGTATTTT. Protein product: CASSYSWDGTDTQYF.

The chain carries TRBV20-1 and TRBJ2-5, with 13 bases that match TRBD2. The ends lost 0 bases at V and 2 bases at J; junction bases unmatched: 12. Germline loops: CDR1 DFQATT, CDR2 SNEGSKA (reference sequence). The CDR3 sequence is 19 residues long. The CDR3: CSARDRILAGGNKQETQYF. The CDR3 region has the DNA TGCAGTGCTAGAGATCGTATACTAGCGGGGGGGAATAAACAAGAGACCCAGTACTTC.

This clonotype was seen repeatedly, ten times or more. The chain uses TRBV2 and TRBJ2-3; 8 bases match TRBD1. Trimming at V came to 5 bases and at J to 1 base, leaving 8 bases not matched to a gene. From germline, CDR1 is SNHLY and CDR2 FYNNEI. The CDR3 runs 16 residues. CDR3 nucleotide sequence: TGTGCCAGCAGTAGAGCAGGGGGCGCGGGCACAGATACGCAGTATTTT. It is translated as CASSRAGGAGTDTQYF.